This is a list of T cell receptor beta chains from one sample in a study of blood T cell repertoires in COVID-19. Sequencing used immunoSEQ multiplex PCR; TCRdb keeps in-frame clones, though not all of them. Among about 300,000 clones, about nine tenths were seen once, and the ten largest hold 4% to 5%. Specimen: PBMCs or T cells enriched from blood (not recorded which). The receptors come from a man aged 30 to 39 who had recovered from COVID-19. Both conserved end residues are part of each CDR3. The D gene is left open where the match is weak. Clone size is given for some rows only: seen once, a few or many times, or a class if the clone is expanded.

DNA,CDR3,V,D,J,length,size
TGTGCCAGCAGCTCACCCGACAGGGGGGCTGAAGCTTTCTTT,CASSSPDRGAEAFF,TRBV7-9,TRBD1,TRBJ1-1,14,-
TGTGCCAGCAGTCCCACTAGCGGCAGCTCCTACGAGCAGTACTTC,CASSPTSGSSYEQYF,TRBV27,TRBD2,TRBJ2-7,15,-
TGTGCCAGCAGTGATGTCGGTCTTAGCAATCAGCCCCAGCATTTT,CASSDVGLSNQPQHF,TRBV6-1,-,TRBJ1-5,15,once
TGTGCCAGCAGTACTTTTAGGGGGCTTGAAGAGACCCAGTACTTC,CASSTFRGLEETQYF,TRBV6-5,TRBD1,TRBJ2-5,15,once
TGTGCCAGCAGGAGAGACAGGGGAAATCAGCCCCAGCATTTT,CASRRDRGNQPQHF,TRBV27,TRBD1,TRBJ1-5,14,-
TGTGCCAGCAGTTACTATCCGGGTAACTATGGCTACACCTTC,CASSYYPGNYGYTF,TRBV6-2/TRBV6-3,-,TRBJ1-2,14,once
TGTGCCAGCAGCCCATTTGACCGGGACACCAATTCACCCCTCCACTTT,CASSPFDRDTNSPLHF,TRBV5-8,-,TRBJ1-6,16,-
TGTGCCAGCAGCCCTTCTAGCGGGAGGGCCTCTGGCGAGCAGTACTTC,CASSPSSGRASGEQYF,TRBV7-9,TRBD2,TRBJ2-7,16,-
TGTGCCAGCATCCCCCCCGGGACTAGCGTCCACAATGAGCAGTTCTTC,CASIPPGTSVHNEQFF,TRBV2,TRBD2,TRBJ2-1,16,-
TGCAGCGTTGTTGGTATATGGGCAGCCCAACCCTCCTACGAGCAGTACTTC,CSVVGIWAAQPSYEQYF,TRBV29-1,-,TRBJ2-7,17,-
TGTGCCAGCAGTTACCCCAGCGGGAAGACTGAAGCTTTCTTT,CASSYPSGKTEAFF,TRBV6-6,-,TRBJ1-1,14,-
TGTGCCAGCAGCCGGCATATCGTTAACTCTGGAAACACCATATATTTT,CASSRHIVNSGNTIYF,TRBV14,-,TRBJ1-3,16,-
TGTGCCAGCAGCCCAGACAGGGGGCGCGGCTATGGCTACACCTTC,CASSPDRGRGYGYTF,TRBV6-5,TRBD1,TRBJ1-2,15,-
TGTGCCAGTAGCAGGGGACAGGGGGGGACTGAAGCTTTCTTT,CASSRGQGGTEAFF,TRBV19,TRBD1,TRBJ1-1,14,once
TGTGCAAGTCGCTTAGACGTCCCAGCGGGTTCTTATCACACTGAAGCTTTCTTT,CASRLDVPAGSYHTEAFF,TRBV12-2,-,TRBJ1-1,18,-
TGTGCCAGCAGTGAGCGTCGGGACACTGAAGCTTTCTTT,CASSERRDTEAFF,TRBV2,-,TRBJ1-1,13,-
TGTGCCACCAGCAGAGATACAGGGGTGGTCAAAAACATTCAGTACTTC,CATSRDTGVVKNIQYF,TRBV15,TRBD1,TRBJ2-4,16,-
TGTGCCAGCAGTTTAAGCCCCCGACAGGGGTATTCACCCCTCCACTTT,CASSLSPRQGYSPLHF,TRBV27,TRBD1,TRBJ1-6,16,-
TGTGCCAGTAGTATGGGGGGGGTTCGCACAGATACGCAGTATTTT,CASSMGGVRTDTQYF,TRBV19,TRBD2,TRBJ2-3,15,-
TGTGCCAGTAGTACAGGTAGCGGGTTGAAAGAGACCCAGTACTTC,CASSTGSGLKETQYF,TRBV19,TRBD2,TRBJ2-5,15,-
TGTGCCAGCAGCCCCGCAGGGGGCGGTGGGTTTCTCGAGCAGTACTTC,CASSPAGGGGFLEQYF,TRBV7-9,TRBD1,TRBJ2-7,16,-
TGTGCCAGCAGCCTCAGGTGGAGCTGGCGGGAGGGCCTGGTCACAGATACGCAGTATTTT,CASSLRWSWREGLVTDTQYF,TRBV3-1/TRBV3-2,TRBD2,TRBJ2-3,20,few
TGTGCCAGCAGCGGGACGGGACAGTACCAAGAGACCCAGTACTTC,CASSGTGQYQETQYF,TRBV7-8,TRBD1,TRBJ2-5,15,-
TGTGCCAGTAGTATAAGCGGGAGCTCCTATAATTCACCCCTCCACTTT,CASSISGSSYNSPLHF,TRBV19,-,TRBJ1-6,16,-
TGCGCCAGCAGTCAATCGGAAAGGACAGGGGAAGGTCAGCCCCAGCATTTT,CASSQSERTGEGQPQHF,TRBV23-1,TRBD1,TRBJ1-5,17,-
TGTGCCAGTAGTATCCCCTTCAGACAGGGCTATAATTCACCCCTCCACTTT,CASSIPFRQGYNSPLHF,TRBV19,TRBD1,TRBJ1-6,17,-
TGCAGCGCTCAGGGGGCAAGCAATCAGCCCCAGCATTTT,CSAQGASNQPQHF,TRBV29-1,TRBD1,TRBJ1-5,13,few
TGCAGCGTTGAAGAACGGGCCTACGAGCAGTACTTC,CSVEERAYEQYF,TRBV29-1,-,TRBJ2-7,12,-
TGTGCCAGCTCAGACACAGTGAACACTGAAGCTTTCTTT,CASSDTVNTEAFF,TRBV18,-,TRBJ1-1,13,-
TGTGCCAGCAGCTTAGTGCGGACCGGGGAGCTGTTTTTT,CASSLVRTGELFF,TRBV11-3,-,TRBJ2-2,13,once
TGCGCCAGCAGAGTAAATTCGGGACTAGCGGGAGTGTTCTACGAGCAGTACTTC,CASRVNSGLAGVFYEQYF,TRBV10-1,TRBD2,TRBJ2-7,18,-